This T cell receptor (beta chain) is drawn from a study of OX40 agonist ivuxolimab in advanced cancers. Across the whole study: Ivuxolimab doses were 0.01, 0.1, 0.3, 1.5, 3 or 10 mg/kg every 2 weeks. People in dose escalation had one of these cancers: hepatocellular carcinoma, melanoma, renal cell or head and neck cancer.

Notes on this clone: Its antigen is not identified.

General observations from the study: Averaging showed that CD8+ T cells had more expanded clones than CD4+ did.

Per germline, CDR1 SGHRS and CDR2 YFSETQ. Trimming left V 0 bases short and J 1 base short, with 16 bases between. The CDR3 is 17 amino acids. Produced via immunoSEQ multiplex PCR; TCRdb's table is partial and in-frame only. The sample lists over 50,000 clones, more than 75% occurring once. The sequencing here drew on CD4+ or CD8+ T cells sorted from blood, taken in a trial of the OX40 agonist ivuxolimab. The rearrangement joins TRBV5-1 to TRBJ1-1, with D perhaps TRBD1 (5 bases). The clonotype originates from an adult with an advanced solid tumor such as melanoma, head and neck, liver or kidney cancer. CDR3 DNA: TGCGCCAGCAGCTTGGGGGTGACAGACACTCCGAACACTGAAGCTTTCTTT. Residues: CASSLGVTDTPNTEAFF.